This record concerns one T cell receptor (beta chain) sequence. Amplification targeted TCR beta CDR3 regions from RNA transcripts. When the TCR CDR3 underwent first-round RT-PCR, the HTBI primer set was used. TCRdb called the multiplex PCR reads again in MiXCR, with one record for every CDR3 protein. The sample consists of some 490,000 distinct CDR3 sequences, 20% to 25% of them appearing once. This record belongs to a study of T cells in Graves' hyperthyroidism and ophthalmopathy. Trimming shortened V by 3 bases and J by 4 bases, and 10 bases separated the two germline ends. The CDR3 is 14 residues long. Germline CDR1 is MDHEN and CDR2 is SYDVKM. Based on clinical symptoms, serum thyroxine and TRAb, thyroid ultrasound and orbital computed tomography, diagnoses were reached. PBMCs were collected from a roughly 10 ml volume of fresh peripheral blood.

The sample consisted of blood. The chain links TRBV28 to TRBJ2-1, with D possibly matching TRBD1 (6 bases). This sequence was found in a woman between 70 and 85 years old with Graves' ophthalmopathy. CDR3 protein: CASSFGQPYNEQFF. CDR3 in DNA: TGTGCCAGCAGTTTTGGACAGCCGTACAATGAGCAGTTCTTC.